This T cell receptor (beta chain) was sequenced for a study of chemoradiotherapy in HPV16-positive cancers. To note about this clone: As yet, its antigen is unknown.

Germline lookup yields CDR1 LGHNT and CDR2 FRNRAP. This CDR3 spans 15 amino acids. The trim removed 2 bases at V and 7 bases at J, leaving 4 bases unmatched. Clones were read by immunoSEQ multiplex PCR, and TCRdb kept only the in-frame ones, dropping some. The profile shows around 12,000 clones, 60% to 85% of them singletons. Broader study findings: HPV-specific T cells were functionally defined from only two HPV16-positive patients. Better recurrence-free survival went with HPV-responsive T-cell expansion in HPV16-positive patients.

The sequence came from a human donor with HPV-associated anogenital cancer. The sample was taken from a patient who underwent chemoradiotherapy. This rearrangement joins TRBV12-5 to TRBJ2-2; 10 bases fit TRBD1. The CDR3 here is CASGLRQGAYGELFF. CDR3 bases: TGTGCTAGTGGTTTGAGACAGGGGGCTTACGGGGAGCTGTTTTTT.